This T cell receptor (beta chain) was retrieved from a study of cytotoxic CD8 clonotypes in ibrutinib-treated CLL. Overall study: Researchers reported ten to eleven relapsed/refractory and fewer than 16 treatment-naive patients, around 17 of them IGHV unmutated. Among responders, roughly 24 were partial and 2 complete; after median approximately six years, roughly 15 stayed remitted and roughly 12 progressed.

TCRdb's table, derived via immunoSEQ multiplex PCR, lists solely in-frame clones and lacks some. The sample carries hundreds of thousands of clones, over 60% recorded once. General observations from the study: Clonality rose at ibrutinib response, held steady in sustained remission, and fell toward baseline at progression.

A word on this clone: Its antigen is still unknown.

Trimming took 0 bases from V and 4 from J, leaving 10 bases between them. Germline V gives CDR1 LGHNA, CDR2 YSLEER. This CDR3 spans 15 amino acids. This clonotype originated in a human donor with chronic lymphocytic leukemia. Specimen: PBMCs, collected after 36 months of ibrutinib treatment. The chain employs TRBV4-3 and TRBJ2-1; no clear D gene. CDR3 loop: CASSQDQVGYNEQFF. The DNA of the CDR3 is TGCGCCAGCAGCCAAGATCAAGTGGGTTACAATGAGCAGTTCTTC.